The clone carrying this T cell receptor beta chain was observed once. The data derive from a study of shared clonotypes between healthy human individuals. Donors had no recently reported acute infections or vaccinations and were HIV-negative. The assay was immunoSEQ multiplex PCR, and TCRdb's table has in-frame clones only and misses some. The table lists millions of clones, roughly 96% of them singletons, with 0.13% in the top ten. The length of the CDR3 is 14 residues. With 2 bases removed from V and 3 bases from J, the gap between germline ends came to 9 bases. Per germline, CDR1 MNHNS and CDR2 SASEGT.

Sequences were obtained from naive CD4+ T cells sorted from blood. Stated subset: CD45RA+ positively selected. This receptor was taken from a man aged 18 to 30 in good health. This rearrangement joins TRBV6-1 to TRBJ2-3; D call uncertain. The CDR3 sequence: CASSESSGTDTQYF. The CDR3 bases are TGTGCCAGCAGTGAAAGTTCCGGGACAGATACGCAGTATTTT.